This entry lists 16 T cell receptor beta chains sequenced from one sample in a study of blood T cell repertoires in COVID-19. TCRdb's table, derived via immunoSEQ multiplex PCR, lists solely in-frame clones and lacks some. The data contain about 410,000 clones, roughly 89% of them seen just once; the ten biggest clones take up 1.7%. The sequenced sample was PBMCs or T cells enriched from blood (not recorded which). All receptors derive from a woman aged 25-40 years who had recovered from COVID-19.

This chain uses TRBV7-9 with TRBJ2-1; D unresolved. CDR3 length: 12 amino acids. Trimming removed 9 bases from V and 4 bases from J, with 10 bases in between. Germline lookup yields CDR1 SEHNR and CDR2 FQNEAQ (reference sequence). The CDR3 nucleotides are TGTGCCAGTCAACTGAGGTACAATGAGCAGTTCTTC. Encoded protein: CASQLRYNEQFF.

The chain links TRBV5-6 to TRBJ1-4, with D possibly TRBD1 on 5 matching bases. Germline V gene sequence: CDR1 SGHDT, CDR2 YYEEEE. The length of the CDR3 is 14 residues. With 4 bases removed from V and 3 bases from J, the gap between germline ends came to 10 bases. CDR3 nucleotide sequence: TGTGCCAGCAGCCCGACAGTCTCTAATGAAAAACTGTTTTTT. Residues: CASSPTVSNEKLFF.

On this clone: Other nucleotide sequences from this sample produce the same CDR3. V gene TRBV6-5 combines with J gene TRBJ1-1, with D tentatively TRBD1 (5 bases). Trimming cost V 7 bases and J 0 bases, with 9 bases left between them. Looked up from germline, CDR1 is MNHEY and CDR2 is SVGAGI. The length of the CDR3 is 13 residues. The CDR3 bases are TGTGCCAGCAATCGACAGTTGAACACTGAAGCTTTCTTT. Its translation: CASNRQLNTEAFF.

The chain employs TRBV11-2 and TRBJ1-2, with 9 bases identical to TRBD1. This CDR3 is built from 14 residues. Looked up from germline, CDR1 is SGHAT and CDR2 is FQNNGV. Trimming cost V 6 bases and J 6 bases; bases outside gene matches: 8. For the CDR3, the DNA is TGTGCCAGCAGGTCTGGGACAGGGTGGGATGGCTACACCTTC. Its protein is CASRSGTGWDGYTF.

This clone came up once. The chain employs TRBV19 and TRBJ1-3; D remains unclear. The CDR3 has 12 residues. Trimming pared 5 bases from V and 4 bases from J, leaving 6 bases between. CDR1 and CDR2 (germline): LNHDA, SQIVND (reference sequence). CDR3 in DNA: TGTGCCAGTAGTGAGGCCGGAAACACCATATATTTT. It translates to CASSEAGNTIYF.

V is TRBV5-1 and J is TRBJ1-1; no clear D. The CDR3 covers 16 residues. Trimming removed 1 base at V and 3 bases at J, with 16 bases between. Germline V CDR1 and CDR2: SGHRS, YFSETQ. The chain's CDR3 is CASSLSPPGSDTEAFF. The CDR3 nucleotides read TGCGCCAGCAGCTTGTCTCCCCCAGGTTCGGACACTGAAGCTTTCTTT.

This rearrangement joins TRBV29-1 to TRBJ1-2; D gene unclear. The CDR3 extends over 12 amino acids. Trimming removed 3 bases at V and 4 bases at J, with 9 bases between. Germline values: CDR1 SQVTM, CDR2 ANQGSEA. The CDR3 DNA follows: TGCAGCGTTGAGGTCTCCGGCTATGGCTACACCTTC. This encodes CSVEVSGYGYTF. Based on the CDR3 plus reference TRBV29-1 and TRBJ1-2, the full variable domain is SAVISQKPSRDICQRGTSLTIQCQVDSQVTMMFWYRQQPGQSLTLIATANQGSEATYESGFVIDKFPISRPNLTFSTLTVSNMSPEDSSIYLCSVEVSGYGYTFGSGTRLTVV.

To note about this clone: The same CDR3 arises from other DNA sequences in this sample as well. The chain carries TRBV5-1 and TRBJ2-5; possible D gene TRBD1, 6 bases. The CDR3 contains 13 residues. Looked up from germline, CDR1 is SGHRS and CDR2 is YFSETQ. V lost 3 bases, J lost 5 bases, and 11 bases lay in between. CDR3 sequence: CASSSQGRETQYF. CDR3 coding DNA: TGCGCCAGCAGCTCACAGGGCCGGGAGACCCAGTACTTC.

V is TRBV5-1 and J is TRBJ2-3, with 8 bases fitting TRBD1. The junction had 5 bases not matched to a gene; V was cut back by 3 bases and J by 5 bases. The CDR3 has 14 amino acids. CDR1 and CDR2 (germline): SGHRS, YFSETQ. CDR3 loop: CASSSTGERDTQYF. For the CDR3, the DNA is TGCGCCAGCAGCTCGACAGGGGAACGAGATACGCAGTATTTT.

The J gene is TRBJ2-1, the V gene TRBV7-9; D uncertain. Looked up from germline, CDR1 is SEHNR and CDR2 is FQNEAQ (reference sequence). Trimming removed 5 bases from V and 9 bases from J, with 14 bases in between. The CDR3 has 13 residues. The CDR3 coding sequence is TGTGCCAGCAGCCTAAACAGTGCCCCTGAGCAGTTCTTC. Encoded protein: CASSLNSAPEQFF. Looking up the rest from reference TRBV7-9 and TRBJ2-1 gives the full variable domain: DTGVSQNPRHKITKRGQNVTFRCDPISEHNRLYWYRQTLGQGPEFLTYFQNEAQLEKSRLLSDRFSAERPKGSFSTLEIQRTEQGDSAMYLCASSLNSAPEQFFGPGTRLTVL.

This clone has only one observation. The V and J genes are TRBV9 and TRBJ1-2; unclear D gene. CDR3 size: 15 residues. V shed 0 bases and J shed 8 bases, with 17 bases lying between them. The germline V gene has CDR1 SGDLS and CDR2 YYNGEE. CDR3 nucleotides: TGTGCCAGCAGCGTAGAGCAGGCGGGGATGGGGGGCTACACCTTC. Protein product: CASSVEQAGMGGYTF.

This clone was seen only once. The chain employs TRBV13 and TRBJ2-1, with 7 bases that match TRBD1. This CDR3 has 17 residues. CDR1 is PRHDT, CDR2 FYEKMQ, per germline (reference sequence). The ends lost 0 bases at V and 2 bases at J; junction bases unmatched: 7. The CDR3 loop is CASSLGRDSRTYNEQFF. The DNA for the CDR3 is TGTGCCAGCAGCTTAGGACGGGACAGTCGTACCTACAATGAGCAGTTCTTC.

In its sample, this clone was seen once. The V gene is TRBV29-1, the J gene TRBJ2-6; possibly TRBD1 for D (6 bases). V dropped 1 base and J dropped 3 bases, with 10 bases sitting between them. This CDR3 has 15 amino acids. In germline, CDR1 is SQVTM, CDR2 ANQGSEA. The CDR3 sequence: CSVEGGLFGANVLTF. The CDR3 nucleotides read TGCAGCGTTGAAGGGGGGCTCTTTGGGGCCAACGTCCTGACTTTC.

This clone has more than one count but fewer than ten. The rearrangement links TRBV27 to TRBJ1-2, with D possibly matching TRBD1 (6 bases). Trimming took 2 bases from V and 7 from J, leaving 14 bases between them. The length of the CDR3 is 14 residues. The germline gives CDR1 MNHEY, CDR2 SMNVEV (reference sequence). Here the CDR3 reads CASSLMVQGAGYTF. In DNA form, the CDR3 reads TGTGCCAGCAGTTTAATGGTACAGGGCGCTGGCTACACCTTC.

The V and J genes are TRBV3-1 (or the pseudogene TRBV3-2) and TRBJ2-3; the match to TRBD2 covers 8 bases. CDR1 LGHDT and CDR2 YNNKEL come from the germline V gene (reference sequence). V lost 4 bases to trimming and J lost 4 bases; unmatched junction nucleotides: 4. The CDR3 spans 14 residues. The CDR3 DNA reads TGTGCCAGCAGCCTATTAGCGGGGTCAGATACGCAGTATTTT. Translating it yields CASSLLAGSDTQYF.

CDR3 coding DNA: TGTGCCAGCAGTTTAGTTGGCAGCTACGAGCAGTACTTC. Protein sequence: CASSLVGSYEQYF. The rearrangement uses TRBV27 and TRBJ2-7; D is undetermined. The CDR3 sequence is 13 residues long. Trimming cost V 2 bases and J 3 bases, with 8 bases left between them. Germline V CDR1 and CDR2: MNHEY, SMNVEV (reference sequence).